This paragraph reports one TCR beta chain. Its antigen is undetermined. Germline assignment: CDR1 DFQATT and CDR2 SNEGSKA (reference sequence). V lost 6 bases, J lost 4 bases, and 17 bases lay in between. The CDR3 has 14 amino acids. The data stem from a study of human T cells and chemical hapten exposure. TCRdb ran MiXCR on the RACE reads and lists one entry per CDR3 protein. The sample gives under 100,000 distinct CDR3 sequences, roughly a tenth of which show up once; around 3.7% is in the top ten. This sample's time point: patch test 3, about 24 weeks after DPC sensitization. Documented treatment: therapeutic diphenylcyclopropenone sensitization with weekly scalp DPC. General study findings and limits: There was no change with DPC sensitization in TCRs above 1 in 1000 frequency. Patch test scores rose with PT1 expanded TCR counts, a positive correlation. Expanded TCRs created a significantly greater count of big CDR3 similarity clusters than controls did.

The material sequenced was whole blood, taken in connection with sensitization to the hapten diphenylcyclopropenone (DPC). The source is a woman in her forties or fifties with alopecia areata. Some clones in this sample may be carry-over from other donors' samples. J is TRBJ2-3 and V is TRBV20-1, with D possibly being TRBD1 or TRBD2 (6 bases each). CDR3 coding DNA: TGCAGTGCCCAAGGTTACAGGGAGGCAGATACGCAGTATTTT. Its protein is CSAQGYREADTQYF.